A single sample is the source of the 4 T cell receptor beta chains below, sequenced in a study of blood T cell repertoires in COVID-19. The repertoire was sequenced with immunoSEQ multiplex PCR; TCRdb's copy has only in-frame clones and lacks some. The sample records about 49,000 clones, around 85% being singletons. The sample consisted of peripheral blood. These receptors originate from a human donor in a cohort sampled during active COVID-19.

The V call is TRBV6-1, the J call TRBJ2-4; D perhaps matches TRBD1 (5 bases). Trimming cost V 3 bases and J 8 bases, with 14 bases left between them. Germline CDR1 is MNHNS and CDR2 is SASEGT. CDR3 length equals 14 residues. The CDR3: CASSEAQGVDIQYF. CDR3 DNA: TGTGCCAGCAGTGAGGCTCAGGGTGTAGACATTCAGTACTTC.

This clone was recorded once. The chain links TRBV4-1 to TRBJ1-2; possible D gene TRBD1, 5 bases. This CDR3 region has 13 residues. The V and J ends lost 4 bases and 8 bases respectively, with 14 bases between them. Germline V gene sequence: CDR1 MGHRA, CDR2 YSYEKL. The CDR3 sequence: CASSPDVRQGYTF. In nucleotides, the CDR3 is TGCGCCAGCAGCCCTGACGTGAGACAGGGCTACACCTTC.

V and J are TRBV10-3 and TRBJ2-1; D possibly corresponds to TRBD1 (6 bases). Germline V lookup: CDR1 ENHRY, CDR2 SYGVKD. The CDR3 is made up of 14 amino acids. V was pared by 1 base and J by 6 bases, with 10 bases between. As DNA, the CDR3 is TGTGCCATCAGTGAGTTTGTAGGGGGCAATGAGCAGTTCTTC. Its protein is CAISEFVGGNEQFF.

The chain uses TRBV6-1 and TRBJ1-2; weak D call: TRBD1 (6 bases). V lost 0 bases to trimming and J lost 7 bases, with 15 bases between them. Germline CDR1 and CDR2: MNHNS and SASEGT. The CDR3 loop spans 15 amino acids. This CDR3 reads CASSEASRGAGGYTF. In nucleotides, the CDR3 is TGTGCCAGCAGTGAAGCGTCCAGGGGCGCAGGTGGCTACACCTTC.